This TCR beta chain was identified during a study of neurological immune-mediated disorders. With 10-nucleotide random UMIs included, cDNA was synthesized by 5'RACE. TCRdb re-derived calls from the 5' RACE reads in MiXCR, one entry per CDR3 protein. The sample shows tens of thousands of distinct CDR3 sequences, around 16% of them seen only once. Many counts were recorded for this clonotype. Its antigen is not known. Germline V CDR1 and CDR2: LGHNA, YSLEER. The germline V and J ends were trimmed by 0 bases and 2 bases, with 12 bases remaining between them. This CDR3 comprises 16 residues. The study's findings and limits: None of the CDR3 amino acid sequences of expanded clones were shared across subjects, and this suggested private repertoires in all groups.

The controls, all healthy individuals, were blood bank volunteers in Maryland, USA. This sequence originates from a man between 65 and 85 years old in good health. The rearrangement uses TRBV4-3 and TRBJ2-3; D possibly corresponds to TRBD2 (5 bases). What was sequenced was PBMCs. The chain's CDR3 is CASSQEYSGYTDTQYF. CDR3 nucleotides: TGCGCCAGCAGCCAAGAGTACAGCGGCTACACAGATACGCAGTATTTT.